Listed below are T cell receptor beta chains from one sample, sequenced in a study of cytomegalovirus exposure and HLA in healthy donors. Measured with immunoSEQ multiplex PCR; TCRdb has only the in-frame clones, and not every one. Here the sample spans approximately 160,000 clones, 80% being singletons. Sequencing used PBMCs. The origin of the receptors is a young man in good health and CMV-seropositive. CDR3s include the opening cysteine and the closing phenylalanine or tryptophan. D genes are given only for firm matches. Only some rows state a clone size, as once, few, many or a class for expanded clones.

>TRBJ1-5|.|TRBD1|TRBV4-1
CASSPEGGDRASNQPQHF
TGCGCCAGCAGCCCCGAGGGCGGGGACAGGGCTAGCAATCAGCCCCAGCATTTT
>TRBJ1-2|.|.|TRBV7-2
CASSPPGGNYGYTF
TGTGCCAGCAGTCCTCCGGGGGGCAACTATGGCTACACCTTC
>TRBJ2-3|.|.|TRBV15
CATSRGGVPDTQYF
TGTGCCACCAGCAGAGGGGGGGTCCCAGATACGCAGTATTTT
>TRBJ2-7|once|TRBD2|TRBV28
CASRLSGRDEQYF
TGTGCCAGCAGGCTTAGCGGGAGGGACGAGCAGTACTTC
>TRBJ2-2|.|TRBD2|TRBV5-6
CASSFGSGRATGELFF
TGTGCCAGCAGCTTCGGTAGCGGGAGAGCAACCGGGGAGCTGTTTTTT
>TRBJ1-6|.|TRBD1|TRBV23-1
CASSPSNATGGNSPLHF
TGCGCCAGCAGTCCCTCCAACGCGACAGGGGGCAATTCACCCCTCCACTTT
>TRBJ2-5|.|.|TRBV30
CAWRAAVQETQYF
TGTGCCTGGAGAGCGGCAGTCCAAGAGACCCAGTACTTC
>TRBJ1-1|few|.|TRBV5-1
CASTYNAGPNTEAFF
TGCGCCAGCACCTATAACGCAGGGCCGAACACTGAAGCTTTCTTT
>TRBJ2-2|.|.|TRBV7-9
CASSPFGSGRNTGELFF
TGTGCCAGCAGCCCATTCGGTAGCGGAAGAAACACCGGGGAGCTGTTTTTT
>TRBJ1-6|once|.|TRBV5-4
CASSLISGIGDNSPLHF
TGTGCCAGCAGCTTGATTAGCGGAATTGGGGATAATTCACCCCTCCACTTT
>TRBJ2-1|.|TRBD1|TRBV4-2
CASSQVSPGTGANGQFF
TGTGCCAGCAGCCAGGTGTCCCCCGGGACAGGGGCTAATGGGCAGTTCTTC
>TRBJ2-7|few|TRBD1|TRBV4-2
CASSATGGSSSHEQYF
TGTGCCAGCAGCGCCACAGGGGGAAGCTCGAGCCACGAGCAGTACTTC
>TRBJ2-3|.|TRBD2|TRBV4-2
CASSQGLALTDTQYF
TGTGCCAGCAGCCAAGGACTAGCCCTCACAGATACGCAGTATTTT
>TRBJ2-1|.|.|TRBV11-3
CASSLTEGVSEQFF
TGTGCCAGCAGCTTAACCGAGGGGGTCAGTGAGCAGTTCTTC
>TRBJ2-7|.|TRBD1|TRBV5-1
CASSLGTGGLYEQYF
TGCGCCAGCAGCTTGGGGACAGGGGGACTCTACGAGCAGTACTTC
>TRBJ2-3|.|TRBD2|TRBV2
CASKTSGSTDTQYF
TGTGCCAGCAAAACTAGCGGAAGCACAGATACGCAGTATTTT
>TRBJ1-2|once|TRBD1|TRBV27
CASSRTGRSYGYTF
TGTGCCAGCAGTCGGACAGGGCGAAGCTATGGCTACACCTTC
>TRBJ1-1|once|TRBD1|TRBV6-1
CASSETGTGGTEAFF
TGTGCCAGCAGTGAAACCGGGACAGGGGGCACTGAAGCTTTCTTT
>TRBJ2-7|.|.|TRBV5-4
CASSLLGVGGYEQYF
TGTGCCAGCAGCTTGTTGGGGGTAGGGGGCTACGAGCAGTACTTC
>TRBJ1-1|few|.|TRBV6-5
CASSSTGGTEAFF
TGTGCCAGCAGTTCGACTGGGGGGACTGAAGCTTTCTTT
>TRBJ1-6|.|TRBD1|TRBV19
CASSTRTGGRSYNSPLHF
TGTGCCAGTAGTACCCGGACAGGGGGCAGGTCCTATAATTCACCCCTCCACTTT
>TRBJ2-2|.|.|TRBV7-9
CASRPRERTGELFF
TGTGCCAGCAGGCCTCGAGAGAGGACCGGGGAGCTGTTTTTT
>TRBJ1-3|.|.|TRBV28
CASSFRPGNTIYF
TGTGCCAGCAGTTTCCGTCCTGGAAACACCATATATTTT
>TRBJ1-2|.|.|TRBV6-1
CASSDPLLQGRYGYTF
TGTGCCAGCAGTGATCCCCTTCTTCAGGGGCGGTATGGCTACACCTTC
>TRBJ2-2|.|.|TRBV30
CASFVAATNTGELFF
TGTGCCTCCTTCGTAGCGGCGACTAACACCGGGGAGCTGTTTTTT
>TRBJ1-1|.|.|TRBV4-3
CASSQAPGISTEAFF
TGCGCCAGCAGCCAAGCGCCGGGGATAAGCACTGAAGCTTTCTTT
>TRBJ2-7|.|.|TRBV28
CASSFFPYEQYF
TGTGCCAGCAGTTTTTTTCCATACGAGCAGTACTTC
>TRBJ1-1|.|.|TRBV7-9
CASSDDTLGTEAFF
TGTGCCAGCAGCGACGACACCTTGGGCACTGAAGCTTTCTTT
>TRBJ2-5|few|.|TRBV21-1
CASSKDRGETQYF
TGTGCCAGCAGCAAGGACAGGGGGGAGACCCAGTACTTC
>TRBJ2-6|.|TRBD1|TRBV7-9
CASSSIGTGHSGANVLTF
TGTGCCAGCAGCTCAATAGGGACAGGCCACTCTGGGGCCAACGTCCTGACTTTC
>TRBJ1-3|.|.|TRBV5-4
CASSSRHRDMLSGNTIYF
TGTGCCAGCAGCTCCCGACACCGGGACATGCTCTCTGGAAACACCATATATTTT
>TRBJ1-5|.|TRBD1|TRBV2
CASRRDRGWNQPQHF
TGTGCCAGCAGGAGGGACAGGGGATGGAATCAGCCCCAGCATTTT
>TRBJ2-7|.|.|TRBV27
CASSLRGPSYEQYF
TGTGCCAGCAGTTTAAGAGGTCCGAGCTACGAGCAGTACTTC
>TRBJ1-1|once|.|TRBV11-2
CASSLGAETEAFF
TGTGCCAGCAGCTTAGGCGCGGAAACTGAAGCTTTCTTT
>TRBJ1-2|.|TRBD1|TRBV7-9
CSSSTPGQGGYYGYTF
TGTTCCAGCAGCACCCCCGGACAGGGGGGTTACTATGGCTACACCTTC
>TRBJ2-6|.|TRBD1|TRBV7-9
CASRVGTGASGANVLTF
TGTGCCAGCAGGGTTGGGACAGGGGCTTCTGGGGCCAACGTCCTGACTTTC
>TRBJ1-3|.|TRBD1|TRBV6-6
CASRETGGDTIYF
TGTGCCAGCAGGGAAACAGGGGGAGACACCATATATTTT